This T cell receptor (beta chain) originates from a study of T cell responses to AZD1222 COVID-19 vaccine. Broader study findings: There were mostly white British donors and more females than males, and clonal diversity was possibly underestimated.

CDR1 and CDR2 from the germline V gene are MDHEN and SYDVKM. There are 14 residues in the CDR3. V was clipped by 4 bases and J by 2 bases; unmatched bases: 3. Generated by immunoSEQ multiplex PCR, the TCRdb table keeps only in-frame clones and is missing some. The sample includes about 67,000 clones, 84% of them seen just once. Concerning this clone: Antigen specificity is unknown.

This TCR was sampled from an adult in good health. Sequences were derived from peripheral blood, sampled on day 0 of AZD1222 vaccination. The chain couples TRBV28 to TRBJ1-2; 8 nucleotides match TRBD1. CDR3 amino acids: CASSSGQGNYGYTF. The CDR3, as DNA: TGTGCCAGCAGTTCTGGACAGGGCAACTATGGCTACACCTTC.